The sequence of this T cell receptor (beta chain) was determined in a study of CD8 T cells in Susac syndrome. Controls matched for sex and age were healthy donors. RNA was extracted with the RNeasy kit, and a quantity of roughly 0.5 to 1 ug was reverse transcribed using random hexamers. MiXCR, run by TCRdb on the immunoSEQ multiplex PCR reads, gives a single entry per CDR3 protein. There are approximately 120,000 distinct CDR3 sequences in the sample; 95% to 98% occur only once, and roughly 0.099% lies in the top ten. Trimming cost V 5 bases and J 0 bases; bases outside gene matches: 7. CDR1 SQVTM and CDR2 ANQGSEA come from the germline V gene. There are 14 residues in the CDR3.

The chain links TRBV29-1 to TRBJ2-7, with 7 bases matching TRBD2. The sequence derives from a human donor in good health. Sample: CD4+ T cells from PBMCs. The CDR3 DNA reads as TGCAGCGTTTCGGGAGGCCCCTTCTCCTACGAGCAGTACTTC. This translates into CSVSGGPFSYEQYF.